Listed below are T cell receptor beta chains from one sample, sequenced in a study of CD8 T cells in ankylosing spondylitis. Via MiXCR, TCRdb re-called the 5' RACE reads, giving one row per CDR3 protein. The sample holds some 350,000 distinct CDR3 sequences, around 15% seen once. Sequenced: blood, either unsorted or a sorted T cell fraction (not recorded which). Source of these receptors: a male donor with ankylosing spondylitis or in good health (not recorded which). The CDR3 runs from the conserved cysteine through the conserved F or W. D genes are given only for firm matches. Clone size is not always given. Where it is, it says once, few, many or a class for expanded clones.

J gene	clone size	D gene	V gene	CDR3 protein	CDR3 DNA
TRBJ2-1	few	NA	TRBV6-4	CASSDNPREQFF	TGTGCCAGCAGTGACAACCCCCGGGAGCAGTTCTTC
TRBJ1-1	few	NA	TRBV29-1	CSVELVGTEAFF	TGCAGCGTTGAATTAGTGGGAACTGAAGCTTTCTTT
TRBJ2-3	many	NA	TRBV7-2	CASSLAGLRTDTQYF	TGTGCCAGCAGCTTAGCGGGACTCCGCACAGATACGCAGTATTTT
TRBJ2-7	NA	NA	TRBV3-1	CASSQARLAGREQYF	TGTGCCAGCAGCCAAGCTCGATTGGCAGGCAGGGAGCAGTACTTC
TRBJ2-7	few	NA	TRBV6-5	CASSSLGLERTEQYF	TGTGCCAGCAGTTCCCTAGGGCTCGAACGTACCGAGCAGTACTTC
TRBJ2-5	few	TRBD2	TRBV15	CATSSRLAWETQYF	TGTGCCACCAGCTCCAGACTAGCTTGGGAGACCCAGTACTTC
TRBJ2-1	NA	NA	TRBV7-2	CASSLETSSYNEQFF	TGTGCCAGCAGTCTCGAAACTAGCTCCTACAATGAGCAGTTCTTC
TRBJ2-1	NA	NA	TRBV27	CASSLFEISNEQFF	TGTGCCAGCAGTTTATTCGAAATCTCCAATGAGCAGTTCTTC
TRBJ2-3	once	TRBD1	TRBV24-1	CATIPGGRTDTQYF	TGTGCCACCATTCCAGGGGGCCGGACAGATACGCAGTATTTT
TRBJ1-1	many	TRBD1	TRBV12-3/TRBV12-4	CASSWGQENTEAFF	TGTGCCAGCAGTTGGGGACAGGAGAACACTGAAGCTTTCTTT
TRBJ2-1	many	NA	TRBV4-2	CASSSSGGGRDNEQFF	TGTGCCAGCAGCTCCTCAGGGGGGGGCCGAGACAATGAGCAGTTCTTC
TRBJ1-2	few	NA	TRBV11-2	CASSPLSAGYTF	TGTGCCAGCAGCCCATTAAGCGCTGGCTACACCTTC
TRBJ1-1	many	NA	TRBV5-1	CASSSSPGGIVNTEAFF	TGCGCCAGCAGCTCCTCCCCGGGGGGTATTGTGAACACTGAAGCTTTCTTT
TRBJ1-1	NA	TRBD1	TRBV2	CASRRGPNTEAFF	TGTGCCAGCAGAAGGGGGCCGAACACTGAAGCTTTCTTT
TRBJ2-7	few	NA	TRBV15	CATSRDLTEEQYF	TGTGCCACCAGCAGAGATCTAACGGAGGAGCAGTACTTC
TRBJ2-7	NA	NA	TRBV6-1	CASSEIPEYEQYF	TGTGCCAGCAGTGAAATCCCCGAATACGAGCAGTACTTC
TRBJ2-2	few	TRBD2	TRBV4-2	CASSPPGLAGLNTGELFF	TGTGCCAGCAGCCCGCCGGGACTAGCGGGGTTAAACACCGGGGAGCTGTTTTTT
TRBJ2-2	few	TRBD2	TRBV4-1	CASSSAQRGTGELFF	TGCGCCAGCAGCTCAGCCCAGCGGGGCACCGGGGAGCTGTTTTTT
TRBJ1-5	NA	NA	TRBV27	CASSFINNQPQHF	TGTGCCAGCAGTTTTATCAACAATCAGCCCCAGCATTTT
TRBJ2-4	NA	NA	TRBV3-1	CASSQVVLAKNIQYF	TGTGCCAGCAGCCAAGTTGTGCTAGCCAAAAACATTCAGTACTTC
TRBJ2-1	NA	NA	TRBV23-1	CASSQPGIPHEQFF	TGCGCCAGCAGTCAACCGGGGATCCCCCACGAGCAGTTCTTC
TRBJ2-3	NA	TRBD2	TRBV5-6	CAISPRVAGVRRADTQYF	TGTGCCATCAGCCCTCGGGTAGCGGGGGTCCGAAGGGCAGATACGCAGTATTTT
TRBJ1-2	NA	TRBD1	TRBV6-1	CASSDRTGGGYTF	TGTGCCAGCAGTGACCGGACAGGGGGCGGCTACACCTTC
TRBJ2-3	NA	NA	TRBV27	CASSLFRADTQYF	TGTGCCAGCAGTCTCTTCAGGGCCGATACGCAGTATTTT
TRBJ2-5	few	NA	TRBV10-3	CAISESPDQETQYF	TGTGCCATCAGTGAGTCGCCAGACCAAGAGACCCAGTACTTC
TRBJ2-3	many	NA	TRBV5-1	CASSLPSTDTQYF	TGCGCCAGCAGCTTGCCTAGCACAGATACGCAGTATTTT
TRBJ2-1	few	TRBD2	TRBV10-2	CASKRTSGVNEQFF	TGCGCCAGCAAAAGGACTAGCGGGGTCAATGAGCAGTTCTTC
TRBJ2-5	NA	NA	TRBV20-1	CSAGVKTQYF	TGCAGTGCCGGGGTCAAGACCCAGTACTTC
TRBJ1-3	NA	NA	TRBV7-2	CASRPTPSSGNTIYF	TGTGCCAGCAGGCCGACACCTAGCTCTGGAAACACCATATATTTT
TRBJ2-7	NA	NA	TRBV9	CASSFDPYSSYEQYF	TGTGCCAGCAGCTTTGACCCTTACAGCTCCTACGAGCAGTACTTC
TRBJ1-1	NA	NA	TRBV2	CASSEGEFRDTEAFF	TGTGCCAGCAGTGAAGGCGAATTTAGGGACACTGAAGCTTTCTTT
TRBJ2-6	NA	NA	TRBV7-2	CASSLVALFGANVLTF	TGTGCCAGCAGCTTAGTTGCGCTGTTTGGGGCCAACGTCCTGACTTTC
TRBJ2-2	NA	NA	TRBV4-2	CASSQATGTGELFF	TGTGCCAGCAGCCAAGCTACGGGCACCGGGGAGCTGTTTTTT
TRBJ2-1	NA	NA	TRBV2	CAISERMSSYNEQFF	TGTGCCATCAGTGAAAGGATGAGCTCCTACAATGAGCAGTTCTTC
TRBJ2-3	few	NA	TRBV18	CASSPRESSTDTQYF	TGTGCCAGCTCACCGCGAGAGTCTAGCACAGATACGCAGTATTTT
TRBJ2-5	few	NA	TRBV25-1	CASSDGRTYQETQYF	TGTGCCAGCAGTGATGGCAGGACCTATCAAGAGACCCAGTACTTC
TRBJ2-2	NA	NA	TRBV5-5	CASSLFLNTGELFF	TGTGCCAGCAGCTTGTTTTTGAACACCGGGGAGCTGTTTTTT
TRBJ2-1	NA	NA	TRBV5-1	CASSVGPYNEQFF	TGCGCCAGCAGCGTCGGGCCCTACAATGAGCAGTTCTTC
TRBJ2-1	NA	TRBD2	TRBV3-1	CASSQGLAGGRNEQFF	TGTGCCAGCAGCCAAGGACTAGCGGGGGGGAGGAATGAGCAGTTCTTC
TRBJ2-3	NA	NA	TRBV5-1	CASSPGAPDTQYF	TGCGCCAGCAGCCCCGGGGCCCCAGATACGCAGTATTTT
TRBJ2-5	NA	NA	TRBV30	CAWSLETQYF	TGTGCCTGGAGTCTGGAGACCCAGTACTTC
TRBJ2-1	few	NA	TRBV9	CASSIGRQVYNEQFF	TGTGCCAGCAGCATCGGACGCCAGGTCTACAATGAGCAGTTCTTC